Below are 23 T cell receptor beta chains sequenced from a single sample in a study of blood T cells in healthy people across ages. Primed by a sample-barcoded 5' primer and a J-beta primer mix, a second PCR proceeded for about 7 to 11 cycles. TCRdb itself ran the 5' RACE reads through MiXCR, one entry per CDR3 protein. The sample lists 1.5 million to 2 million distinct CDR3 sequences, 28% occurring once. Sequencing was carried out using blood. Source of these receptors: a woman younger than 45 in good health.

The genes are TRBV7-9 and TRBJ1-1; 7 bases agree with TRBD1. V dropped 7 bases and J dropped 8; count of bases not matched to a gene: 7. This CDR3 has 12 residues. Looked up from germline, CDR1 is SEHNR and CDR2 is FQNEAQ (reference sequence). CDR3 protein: CASTLDRVEAFF. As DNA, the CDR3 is TGTGCCAGCACTCTAGACAGGGTAGAAGCTTTCTTT.

The CDR3 sequence is CATSRDRDETQYF. The DNA of the CDR3 is TGTGCCACCAGCAGAGACAGGGATGAGACCCAGTACTTC. The chain carries TRBV15 and TRBJ2-5; tentative D call: TRBD1 (5 bases). V was clipped by 0 bases and J by 5 bases, with 7 bases between them. This CDR3 spans 13 amino acids. Germline V gene sequence: CDR1 LNHNV, CDR2 YYDKDF (reference sequence).

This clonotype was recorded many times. This CDR3 is CASSTNRISYEQYF. CDR3 in DNA: TGTGCCAGCAGTACCAACAGAATCTCCTACGAGCAGTACTTC. The chain carries TRBV28 and TRBJ2-7, with no clear D. With 5 bases removed from V and 0 bases from J, the gap between germline ends came to 11 bases. Germline loops: CDR1 MDHEN, CDR2 SYDVKM. The CDR3 runs to 14 residues.

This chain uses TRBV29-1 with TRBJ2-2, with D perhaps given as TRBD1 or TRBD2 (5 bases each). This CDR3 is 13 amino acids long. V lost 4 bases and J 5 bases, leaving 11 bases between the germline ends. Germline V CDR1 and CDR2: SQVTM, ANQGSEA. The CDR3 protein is CSVVTEGTGELFF. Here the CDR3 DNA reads TGCAGCGTTGTAACAGAGGGGACCGGGGAGCTGTTTTTT.

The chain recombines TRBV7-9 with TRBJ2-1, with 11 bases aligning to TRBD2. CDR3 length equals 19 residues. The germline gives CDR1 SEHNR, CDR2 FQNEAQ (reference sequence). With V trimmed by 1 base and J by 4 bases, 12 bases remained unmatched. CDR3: CASSLGTSGLGLLYNEQFF. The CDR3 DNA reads TGTGCCAGCAGCTTAGGGACTAGCGGGCTAGGACTACTTTACAATGAGCAGTTCTTC.

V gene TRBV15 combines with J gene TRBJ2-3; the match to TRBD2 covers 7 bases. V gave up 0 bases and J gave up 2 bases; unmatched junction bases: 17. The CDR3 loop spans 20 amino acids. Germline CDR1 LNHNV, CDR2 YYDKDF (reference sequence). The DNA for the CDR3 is TGTGCCACCAGCAGAGATAGTTTCCGGTCGCGGCGGGAGTCCACAGATACGCAGTATTTT. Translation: CATSRDSFRSRRESTDTQYF.

CDR3 bases: TGCAGCGTTGCCGGGGACACTTACAATGAGCAGTTCTTC. Translated, it gives CSVAGDTYNEQFF. The chain has TRBV29-1 and TRBJ2-1; possible D gene TRBD1, 6 bases. The V and J ends lost 4 bases and 4 bases respectively, with 11 bases between them. The germline gives CDR1 SQVTM, CDR2 ANQGSEA. This CDR3 spans 13 amino acids.

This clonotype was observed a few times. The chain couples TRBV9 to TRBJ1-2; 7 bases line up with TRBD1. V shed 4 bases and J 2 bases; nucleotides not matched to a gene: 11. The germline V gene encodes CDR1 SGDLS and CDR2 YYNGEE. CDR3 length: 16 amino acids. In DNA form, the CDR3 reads TGTGCCAGCAGCCCGCCGACAGGGACCCGCAACTATGGCTACACCTTC. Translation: CASSPPTGTRNYGYTF. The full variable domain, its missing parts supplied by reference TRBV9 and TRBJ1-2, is DSGVTQTPKHLITATGQRVTLRCSPRSGDLSVYWYQQSLDQGLQFLIQYYNGEERAKGNILERFSAQQFPDLHSELNLSSLELGDSALYFCASSPPTGTRNYGYTFGSGTRLTVV.

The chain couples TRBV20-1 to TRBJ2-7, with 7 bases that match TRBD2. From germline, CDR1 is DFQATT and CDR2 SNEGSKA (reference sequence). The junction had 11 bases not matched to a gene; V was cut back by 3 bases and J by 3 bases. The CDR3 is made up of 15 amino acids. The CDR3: CSARDSGTTSYEQYF. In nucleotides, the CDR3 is TGCAGTGCTAGGGACTCCGGGACTACCAGCTACGAGCAGTACTTC.

For the CDR3, the DNA is TGTGCCAGCAGGGGCCTACAGGGGCCCTATGGCTACACCTTC. This encodes CASRGLQGPYGYTF. The chain employs TRBV6-1 and TRBJ1-2; TRBD1 agrees at 7 bases. There are 14 residues in the CDR3. Trimming at V came to 6 bases and at J to 4 bases, leaving 8 bases not matched to a gene. Looked up from germline, CDR1 is MNHNS and CDR2 is SASEGT.

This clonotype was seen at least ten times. The CDR3 DNA reads TGTGCCAGCAGCCTTGGATTAGTCGGTGATACGCAGTATTTT. It is translated as CASSLGLVGDTQYF. V is TRBV3-1 and J is TRBJ2-3; D gene uncertain. The CDR3 length is 14 residues. Trimming cost V 4 bases and J 6 bases, with 14 bases left between them. From germline, CDR1 is LGHDT and CDR2 YNNKEL (reference sequence).

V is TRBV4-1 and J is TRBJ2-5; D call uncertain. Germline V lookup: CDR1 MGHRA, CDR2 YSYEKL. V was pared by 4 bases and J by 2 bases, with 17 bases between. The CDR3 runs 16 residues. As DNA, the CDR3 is TGCGCCAGCAGCCTCAATATTCTTTCGGAACAAGAGACCCAGTACTTC. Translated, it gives CASSLNILSEQETQYF.

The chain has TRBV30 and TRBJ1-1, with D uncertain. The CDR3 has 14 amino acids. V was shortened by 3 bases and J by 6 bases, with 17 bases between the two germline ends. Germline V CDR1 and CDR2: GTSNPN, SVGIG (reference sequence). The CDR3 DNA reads TGTGCCTGGAGGCAAGGACTTTCGGTCGCTGAAGCTTTCTTT. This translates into CAWRQGLSVAEAFF.

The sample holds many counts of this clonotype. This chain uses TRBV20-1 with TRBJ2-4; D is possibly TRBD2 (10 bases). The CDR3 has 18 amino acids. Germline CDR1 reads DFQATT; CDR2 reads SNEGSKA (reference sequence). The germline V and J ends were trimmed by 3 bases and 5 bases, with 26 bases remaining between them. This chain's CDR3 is CSARPLAGARDRENIQYF. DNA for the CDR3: TGCAGTGCTAGGCCCCTAGCGGGAGCGAGGGACAGGGAAAACATTCAGTACTTC.

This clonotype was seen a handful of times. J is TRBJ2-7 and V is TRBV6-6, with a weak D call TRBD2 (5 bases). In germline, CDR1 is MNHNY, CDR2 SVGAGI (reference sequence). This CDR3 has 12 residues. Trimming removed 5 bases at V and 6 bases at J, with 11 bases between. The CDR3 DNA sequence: TGTGCCAGCAGTGCAGAGGGTCTCGAGCAGTACTTC. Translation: CASSAEGLEQYF.

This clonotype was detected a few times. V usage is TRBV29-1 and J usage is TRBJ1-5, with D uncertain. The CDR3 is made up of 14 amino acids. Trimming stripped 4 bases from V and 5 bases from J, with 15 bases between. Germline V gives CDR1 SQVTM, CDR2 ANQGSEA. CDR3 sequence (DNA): TGCAGCGTTGCAGTAGGAGATTCGGATCAGCCCCAGCATTTT. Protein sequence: CSVAVGDSDQPQHF. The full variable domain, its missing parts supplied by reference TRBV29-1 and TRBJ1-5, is SAVISQKPSRDICQRGTSLTIQCQVDSQVTMMFWYRQQPGQSLTLIATANQGSEATYESGFVIDKFPISRPNLTFSTLTVSNMSPEDSSIYLCSVAVGDSDQPQHFGDGTRLSIL.

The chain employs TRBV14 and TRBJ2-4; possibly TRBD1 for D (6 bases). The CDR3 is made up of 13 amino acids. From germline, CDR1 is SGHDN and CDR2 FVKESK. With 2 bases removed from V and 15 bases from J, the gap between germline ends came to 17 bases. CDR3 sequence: CASSQSLWGLVYF. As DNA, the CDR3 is TGTGCCAGCAGCCAAAGTCTCTGGGGGCTGGTGTACTTC.

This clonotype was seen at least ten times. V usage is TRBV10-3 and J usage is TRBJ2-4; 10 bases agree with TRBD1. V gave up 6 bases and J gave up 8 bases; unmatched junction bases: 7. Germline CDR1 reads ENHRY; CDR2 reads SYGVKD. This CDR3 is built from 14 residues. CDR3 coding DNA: TGTGCCATCAGAGGAGGGGACAGGGGTTACATTCAGTACTTC. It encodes CAIRGGDRGYIQYF.

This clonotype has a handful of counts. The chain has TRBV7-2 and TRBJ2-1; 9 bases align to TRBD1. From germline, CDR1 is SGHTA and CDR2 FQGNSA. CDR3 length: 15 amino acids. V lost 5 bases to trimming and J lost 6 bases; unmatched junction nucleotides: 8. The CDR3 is CASSIGTGKSNEQFF. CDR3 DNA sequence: TGTGCCAGCAGCATAGGGACAGGGAAGAGCAATGAGCAGTTCTTC.

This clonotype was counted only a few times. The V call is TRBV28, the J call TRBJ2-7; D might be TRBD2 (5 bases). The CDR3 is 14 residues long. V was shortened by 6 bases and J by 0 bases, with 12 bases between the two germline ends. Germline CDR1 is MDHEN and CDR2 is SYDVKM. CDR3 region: CASRRAGSSYEQYF. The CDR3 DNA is TGTGCCAGCAGGCGGGCAGGCAGCTCCTACGAGCAGTACTTC.

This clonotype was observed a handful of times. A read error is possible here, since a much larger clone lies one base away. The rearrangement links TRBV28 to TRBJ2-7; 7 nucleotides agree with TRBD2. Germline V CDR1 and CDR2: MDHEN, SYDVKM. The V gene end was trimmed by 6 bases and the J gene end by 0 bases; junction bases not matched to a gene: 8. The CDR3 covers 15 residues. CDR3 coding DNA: TGTGCCAGCAGGATGGGGGGGGGGAGCTCCTACGAGCAGTACTTC. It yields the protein CASRMGGGSSYEQYF.

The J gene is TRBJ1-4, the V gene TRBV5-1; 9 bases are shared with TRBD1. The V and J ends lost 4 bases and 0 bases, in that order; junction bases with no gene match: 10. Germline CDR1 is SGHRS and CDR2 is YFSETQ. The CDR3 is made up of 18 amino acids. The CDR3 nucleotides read TGCGCCAGCAGCCCCCTCCCGACAGGGGGTGCAACTAATGAAAAACTGTTTTTT. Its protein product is CASSPLPTGGATNEKLFF.

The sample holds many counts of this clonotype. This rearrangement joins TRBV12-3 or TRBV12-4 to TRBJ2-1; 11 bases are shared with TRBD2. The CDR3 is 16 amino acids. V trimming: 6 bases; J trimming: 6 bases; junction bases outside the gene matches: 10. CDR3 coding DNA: TGTGCCAGCAGCCGGGTAGCGGGAGGGCCGGGCAATGAGCAGTTCTTC. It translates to CASSRVAGGPGNEQFF.